Sequencing of this T cell receptor beta chain was carried out in a study of shared clonotypes between healthy human individuals. From CD4+ cells came CD45RA+ naive and CD45RA-negative memory subsets. Researchers ran the assay at a deep level. Repertoires were generated with immunoSEQ multiplex PCR, while TCRdb's copy carries only in-frame clones and drops some. The data show roughly 1,500,000 clones, with approximately 98% seen just once and about 0.4% held by the top ten. This CDR3 contains 15 residues. The V end was cut by 2 bases, the J end by 0 bases, with 8 bases between. CDR1 is MNHNS, CDR2 SASEGT, per germline.

This chain uses TRBV6-1 with TRBJ2-1; D gene uncertain. The source material was naive CD4+ T cells sorted from blood. This sample's subset: CD45RA+ positively selected. This receptor was taken from a man aged 30-40 years in good health. The CDR3 loop reads CASSETVGSYNEQFF. In DNA form, the CDR3 reads TGTGCCAGCAGTGAAACGGTGGGCTCCTACAATGAGCAGTTCTTC.